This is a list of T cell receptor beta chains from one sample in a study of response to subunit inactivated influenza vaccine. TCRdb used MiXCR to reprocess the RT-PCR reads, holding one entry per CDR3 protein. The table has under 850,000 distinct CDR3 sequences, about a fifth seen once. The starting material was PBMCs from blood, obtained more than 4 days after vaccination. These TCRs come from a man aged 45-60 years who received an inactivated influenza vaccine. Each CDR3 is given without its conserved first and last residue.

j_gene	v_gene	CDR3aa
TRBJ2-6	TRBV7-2	ASSLQPSGANVLT
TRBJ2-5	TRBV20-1	SASGVLKQGNRETQY
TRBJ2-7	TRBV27	ASSRRTPSEEQY
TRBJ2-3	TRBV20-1	SVSGTRVNTQY
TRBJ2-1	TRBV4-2	ASSLTGGPLNEQF
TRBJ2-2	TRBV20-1	SAKGHASGELF
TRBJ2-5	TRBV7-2	ASSFRRSGGETQY
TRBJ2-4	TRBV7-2	ASSPGSLAKNIQY
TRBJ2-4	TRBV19	ASRDGGMAWGNIQY
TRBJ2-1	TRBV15	ATSIKLVYEQF
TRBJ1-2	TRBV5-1	ASSSDLNYGYT
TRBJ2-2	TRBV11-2	ASSFGSAGTGELF
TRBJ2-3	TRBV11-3	ASSSGTPTIGGDTQY
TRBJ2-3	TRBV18	ASSPGVGTDTQY
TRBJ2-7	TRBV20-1	SASGGAYEQY
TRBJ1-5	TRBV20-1	SASPLQGALQPQH
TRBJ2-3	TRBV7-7	ASSLAYGGAESTDTQY
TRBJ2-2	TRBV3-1	ASSQVGGELF
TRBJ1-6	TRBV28	ASSLRGSRVDSPLH
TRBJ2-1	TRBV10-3	AIRATLAGGSYNEQF
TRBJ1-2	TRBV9	ASSVDNYGYT
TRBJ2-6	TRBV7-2	ASRPGGTSGANVLT
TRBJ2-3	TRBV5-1	ASSPSPTSTDTQY
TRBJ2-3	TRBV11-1	ASSLIVLGGRAQDTQY
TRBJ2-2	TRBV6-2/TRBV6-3	ASTLLSTPTTGELF
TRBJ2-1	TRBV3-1	ASSQDINRQGRVSYNEQF
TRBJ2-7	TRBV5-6	ASSLGTSFVEQY
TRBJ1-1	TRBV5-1	ASSFTQRGEAF
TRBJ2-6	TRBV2	ASSDDFTGANVLT
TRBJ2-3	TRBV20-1	SAVGWHDTDTQY
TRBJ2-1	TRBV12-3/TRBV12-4	ASTRGDSYNEQF
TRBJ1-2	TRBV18	ASSANNYGYT
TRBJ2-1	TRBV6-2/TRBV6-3	ASSYPRLAGFNEQF